The 24 T cell receptor beta chains below were found in one sample sequenced in a study of cytomegalovirus exposure and HLA in healthy donors. PCR amplification relied on 60 Vbeta primers (plus 13 Jbeta primers). The table came from immunoSEQ multiplex PCR; TCRdb's copy has only in-frame clones and leaves some out. The table includes around 210,000 clones, approximately 81% detected once. The specimen was PBMCs. The origin of the receptors is a girl aged 2-9 years in good health and CMV-seronegative.

This clone was detected a few times. The chain has TRBV30 and TRBJ2-6, with 7 bases fitting TRBD2. Trimming at V came to 3 bases and at J to 0 bases, leaving 8 bases not matched to a gene. The CDR3 is 17 amino acids. Germline V lookup: CDR1 GTSNPN, CDR2 SVGIG (reference sequence). The CDR3 region has the DNA TGTGCCTGGAGGTGGGGGGGAGTAAGCTCTGGGGCCAACGTCCTGACTTTC. Protein: CAWRWGGVSSGANVLTF.

The rearrangement links TRBV2 to TRBJ1-1; weak D call: TRBD1 (5 bases). Germline V CDR1 and CDR2: SNHLY, FYNNEI. This CDR3 is built from 15 residues. The germline V and J ends were trimmed by 2 bases and 0 bases, with 10 bases remaining between them. CDR3 residues: CASSETGRVNTEAFF. The CDR3, as DNA: TGTGCCAGCAGTGAAACGGGCAGGGTGAACACTGAAGCTTTCTTT.

The chain combines TRBV27 with TRBJ2-7; 8 nucleotides line up with TRBD2. This CDR3 has 15 residues. V was pared by 4 bases and J by 4 bases, with 9 bases of the junction left unmatched. Germline loops: CDR1 MNHEY, CDR2 SMNVEV (reference sequence). The CDR3 sequence: CASSYAGTRNYEQYF. DNA for the CDR3: TGTGCCAGCAGTTACGCCGGGACTAGGAATTACGAGCAGTACTTC.

J is TRBJ2-5 and V is TRBV4-1; 10 bases match TRBD2. Germline values: CDR1 MGHRA, CDR2 YSYEKL. The ends lost 4 bases at V and 5 bases at J; junction bases unmatched: 13. CDR3 length: 17 amino acids. CDR3: CASSPKAGGPVRETQYF. The CDR3 DNA reads as TGCGCCAGCAGCCCGAAAGCGGGAGGGCCTGTCCGGGAGACCCAGTACTTC.

CDR3 residues: CASNDRGLADTQYF. In nucleotides, the CDR3 is TGTGCCAGCAACGACAGGGGGTTGGCAGATACGCAGTATTTT. The chain recombines TRBV6-5 with TRBJ2-3, with TRBD1 identical over 9 bases. Per the germline V gene, CDR1 is MNHEY and CDR2 is SVGAGI. Trimming removed 7 bases from V and 4 bases from J; junction bases left unmatched: 6. The CDR3 consists of 14 residues.

This sequence joins TRBV10-2 and TRBJ1-2; D is unresolved. The CDR3 runs to 14 residues. V shed 8 bases and J shed 5 bases, with 18 bases lying between them. CDR1 is WSHSY, CDR2 SAAADI, per germline. The CDR3 DNA follows: TGCGCCAGCGGCACGGGGTACGGCGGGTATGGCTACACCTTC. Translating it yields CASGTGYGGYGYTF.

This clone was observed a handful of times. Other DNA sequences within the sample encode an identical CDR3. The rearrangement uses TRBV30 and TRBJ1-1, with 10 bases that match TRBD1. Germline-derived CDR1 and CDR2 are GTSNPN and SVGIG (reference sequence). This CDR3 contains 13 residues. The V gene end was trimmed by 3 bases and the J gene end by 4 bases; junction bases not matched to a gene: 2. The DNA of the CDR3 is TGTGCCTGGAGCCGGACAGGGGGCACTGAAGCTTTCTTT. The encoded protein is CAWSRTGGTEAFF. Supplemented by reference TRBV30 and TRBJ1-1, the full variable domain reads SQTIHQWPATLVQPVGSPLSLECTVEGTSNPNLYWYRQAAGRGLQLLFYSVGIGQISSEVPQNLSASRPQDRQFILSSKKLLLSDSGFYLCAWSRTGGTEAFFGQGTRLTVV.

The chain couples TRBV7-6 to TRBJ2-1; 12 nucleotides agree with TRBD2. Germline-derived CDR1 and CDR2 are SGHVS and FNYEAQ. V lost 2 bases, J lost 0 bases, and 5 bases stayed unmatched. The CDR3 sequence is 18 residues long. CDR3 sequence (DNA): TGTGCCAGCAGCTTAAGGGCTAGCGGGAGGGCCTCCTACAATGAGCAGTTCTTC. This sequence encodes CASSLRASGRASYNEQFF. Together with reference TRBV7-6 and TRBJ2-1, the CDR3 gives the full variable domain: GAGVSQSPRYKVTKRGQDVALRCDPISGHVSLYWYRQALGQGPEFLTYFNYEAQQDKSGLPNDRFSAERPEGSISTLTIQRTEQRDSAMYRCASSLRASGRASYNEQFFGPGTRLTVL.

This chain links TRBV4-2 with TRBJ2-2; TRBD2 matches 12 bases. Germline assignment: CDR1 LGHNA and CDR2 YNFKEQ. The CDR3 is 17 residues long. V lost 3 bases and J lost 4; bases outside the gene matches: 6. CDR3 coding DNA: TGTGCCAGCAGCCAGATTCCTAGCGGGGGGGCCACCGGGGAGCTGTTTTTT. Protein product: CASSQIPSGGATGELFF.

This clone appeared once. The chain has TRBV5-1 and TRBJ2-1; 7 positions match TRBD2. The CDR3 contains 15 residues. Germline CDR1 and CDR2: SGHRS and YFSETQ. Trimming removed 0 bases from V and 4 bases from J; junction bases left unmatched: 4. The chain's CDR3 is CASSLGRGLYNEQFF. The CDR3 DNA sequence: TGCGCCAGCAGCTTGGGACGGGGACTATACAATGAGCAGTTCTTC. The full variable domain, completed using reference TRBV5-1 and TRBJ2-1, is KAGVTQTPRYLIKTRGQQVTLSCSPISGHRSVSWYQQTPGQGLQFLFEYFSETQRNKGNFPGRFSGRQFSNSRSEMNVSTLELGDSALYLCASSLGRGLYNEQFFGPGTRLTVL.

The J gene is TRBJ2-2, the V gene TRBV7-9; 8 nucleotides line up with TRBD2. After removal of 9 bases from V and 1 base from J, the junction contained 7 bases not matched to a gene. CDR1 is SEHNR and CDR2 is FQNEAQ in the germline V gene (reference sequence). The CDR3 covers 15 residues. The CDR3 loop is CASTFSGVNTGELFF. Here the CDR3 DNA reads TGTGCCAGTACCTTTAGCGGGGTGAACACCGGGGAGCTGTTTTTT.

The chain is built from TRBV2 and TRBJ2-7; 7 positions match TRBD1. Losses at the gene ends were 4 bases for V and 2 bases for J; bases not matched to a gene: 8. Germline assignment: CDR1 SNHLY and CDR2 FYNNEI. CDR3 length: 15 amino acids. The CDR3 loop is CASSATGTEPYEQYF. The DNA for the CDR3 is TGTGCCAGCAGTGCGACCGGGACAGAGCCCTACGAGCAGTACTTC.

The V gene is TRBV5-1, the J gene TRBJ2-2; 8 bases are shared with TRBD1. Germline V CDR1 and CDR2: SGHRS, YFSETQ. The V gene end was trimmed by 4 bases and the J gene end by 4 bases; junction bases not matched to a gene: 6. The CDR3 is 15 amino acids. CDR3 amino acids: CASSLTTGVTGELFF. CDR3 nucleotide sequence: TGCGCCAGCAGCCTAACGACAGGGGTCACCGGGGAGCTGTTTTTT. Full variable domain (missing parts from reference TRBV5-1 and TRBJ2-2): KAGVTQTPRYLIKTRGQQVTLSCSPISGHRSVSWYQQTPGQGLQFLFEYFSETQRNKGNFPGRFSGRQFSNSRSEMNVSTLELGDSALYLCASSLTTGVTGELFFGEGSRLTVL.

J is TRBJ1-1 and V is TRBV6-5; no definite D call. V lost 6 bases, J lost 7 bases, and 3 bases lay in between. From germline, CDR1 is MNHEY and CDR2 SVGAGI. CDR3 length: 9 residues. The CDR3 spells CASSVEAFF. The CDR3 DNA is TGTGCCAGCAGCGTTGAAGCTTTCTTT.

The chain has TRBV5-4 and TRBJ1-1, with TRBD1 matching over 7 bases. The junction had 9 bases not matched to a gene; V was cut back by 4 bases and J by 6 bases. The CDR3 is made up of 14 amino acids. Germline CDR1 SGHNT, CDR2 YYREEE (reference sequence). The CDR3 spells CASSADRVRSEAFF. The CDR3 DNA is TGTGCCAGCAGCGCCGACAGGGTTCGGTCTGAAGCTTTCTTT.

Only one count was recorded for this clone. The rearrangement links TRBV11-2 to TRBJ2-1, with 7 bases lining up with TRBD1. Germline V gene lookup returns CDR1 SGHAT and CDR2 FQNNGV. The CDR3 runs to 13 residues. The V segment lost 1 base and the J segment 15 bases; nucleotides outside the gene matches: 9. The CDR3 nucleotides are TGTGCCAGCAGCTTAGGGACAGGAATGAACACGTTCTTC. Translation: CASSLGTGMNTFF. Combining the CDR3 with reference TRBV11-2 and TRBJ2-1 gives the whole variable domain EAGVAQSPRYKIIEKRQSVAFWCNPISGHATLYWYQQILGQGPKLLIQFQNNGVVDDSQLPKDRFSAERLKGVDSTLKIQPAKLEDSAVYLCASSLGTGMNTFFGPGTRLTVL.

The chain uses TRBV19 and TRBJ2-7; maybe TRBD2 (7 bases). This CDR3 has 13 amino acids. Germline V CDR1 and CDR2: LNHDA, SQIVND (reference sequence). Deletions cut 6 bases from V and 3 bases from J, with 12 bases between. The CDR3 nucleotides read TGTGCCAGTAGGGCGGGGGCCGGCTACGAGCAGTACTTC. It yields the protein CASRAGAGYEQYF.

The chain recombines TRBV5-1 with TRBJ1-3; 9 nucleotides agree with TRBD1. Trimming took 8 bases from V and 3 from J; bases not matched to a gene: 9. The CDR3 contains 15 residues. The germline V gene has CDR1 SGHRS and CDR2 YFSETQ. The CDR3 sequence: CASTQDRGLGNTIYF. The CDR3 coding sequence is TGCGCCAGTACTCAGGACAGGGGTCTTGGAAACACCATATATTTT.

This chain joins TRBV4-1 and TRBJ1-4, with D hard to call. Between the trimmed V and J ends, which lost 10 bases and 4 bases, there was a span of 10 bases. The CDR3 is 12 amino acids. In germline, CDR1 is MGHRA, CDR2 YSYEKL. CDR3 DNA sequence: TGCGCCATCCGCCGGGATAATGAAAAACTGTTTTTT. Protein product: CAIRRDNEKLFF.

This clone appeared a single time. The genes are TRBV10-1 and TRBJ2-3; 8 bases map to TRBD1. Germline trimming cut 3 bases from V and 2 bases from J; bases unmatched to any gene: 4. This CDR3 has 15 residues. CDR1 is WNHNN and CDR2 is SYGVQD in the germline V gene (reference sequence). The CDR3 here is CASSDGTGLTDTQYF. CDR3 coding DNA: TGCGCCAGCAGTGACGGGACAGGCCTCACAGATACGCAGTATTTT.

J is TRBJ2-5 and V is TRBV30; maybe TRBD2 (6 bases). This CDR3 contains 14 residues. V lost 8 bases and J lost 2, with 18 bases in between. Per germline, CDR1 GTSNPN and CDR2 SVGIG (reference sequence). As DNA, the CDR3 is TGTGCCCGGGTTGGGGAGGAGGTACAAGAGACCCAGTACTTC. As protein: CARVGEEVQETQYF.

The V call is TRBV6-4, the J call TRBJ2-1; a possible D gene is TRBD1 (5 bases). The V end was cut by 5 bases, the J end by 2 bases, with 13 bases between. CDR1 and CDR2 (germline): MRHNA, SNTAGT. The CDR3 covers 15 residues. CDR3 DNA: TGTGCCAGCAGTCCCGACAGAGCTCCCTACAATGAGCAGTTCTTC. Translation gives CASSPDRAPYNEQFF.

V gene TRBV2 combines with J gene TRBJ2-7; 8 bases fit TRBD1. J lost 5 bases, V lost 7 bases, and 7 bases had no gene match. This CDR3 contains 13 residues. CDR1 is SNHLY and CDR2 is FYNNEI in the germline V gene. The CDR3 DNA is TGTGCCAGCATGCGCAGGGGGCTGAACGAGCAGTACTTC. This translates into CASMRRGLNEQYF.

The J gene is TRBJ1-2, the V gene TRBV9; tentative D call: TRBD1 (5 bases). CDR1 and CDR2 from the germline V gene are SGDLS and YYNGEE. Trimming left V 0 bases short and J 8 bases short, with 17 bases between. There are 15 residues in the CDR3. The DNA of the CDR3 is TGTGCCAGCAGCGTAGATTGGGGCAGGGTGGGCGGCTACACCTTC. This codes for CASSVDWGRVGGYTF. The variable domain in full, completed from reference TRBV9 and TRBJ1-2, reads DSGVTQTPKHLITATGQRVTLRCSPRSGDLSVYWYQQSLDQGLQFLIQYYNGEERAKGNILERFSAQQFPDLHSELNLSSLELGDSALYFCASSVDWGRVGGYTFGSGTRLTVV.